The next 4 T cell receptor beta chains were all read from a single sample in a study of CD8 T cells in ankylosing spondylitis. One entry per CDR3 protein, called by TCRdb with MiXCR from the 5' RACE reads. The sample lists under 250,000 distinct CDR3 sequences, around a quarter occurring once. Sequences were obtained from blood, either unsorted or a sorted T cell fraction (not recorded which). Source of these receptors: a male donor with ankylosing spondylitis or in good health (not recorded which).

This chain uses TRBV20-1 with TRBJ2-7, with 8 nucleotides matching TRBD1. The CDR3 sequence is 13 residues long. V gave up 5 bases and J gave up 4 bases; unmatched junction bases: 7. Per the germline V gene, CDR1 is DFQATT and CDR2 is SNEGSKA (reference sequence). CDR3 sequence: CSAFRQGRYEQYF. In DNA form, the CDR3 reads TGCAGTGCTTTTAGACAGGGGAGGTACGAGCAGTACTTC.

This sequence joins TRBV12-3 or TRBV12-4 and TRBJ2-5, with 11 positions matching TRBD2. This CDR3 contains 16 residues. J gave up 2 bases and V 2 bases, and 4 bases lay outside the gene matches. The CDR3 loop is CASSLLPSGGQETQYF. In DNA form, the CDR3 reads TGTGCCAGCAGTTTACTACCTAGCGGGGGGCAAGAGACCCAGTACTTC.

This clonotype was counted many times. This chain uses TRBV27 with TRBJ1-2; tentative D call: TRBD1 (6 bases). Germline CDR1 and CDR2: MNHEY and SMNVEV (reference sequence). CDR3 size: 15 residues. V gave up 2 bases and J gave up 7 bases, with 17 bases separating them. CDR3 nucleotides: TGTGCCAGCAGTTTAAAGGGGGGCAAGCACGGTGGCTACACCTTC. Translated, it gives CASSLKGGKHGGYTF.

This clonotype has at least ten counts. The chain employs TRBV9 and TRBJ2-2; 9 nucleotides agree with TRBD2. The CDR3 has 15 residues. Germline V lookup: CDR1 SGDLS, CDR2 YYNGEE. With V trimmed by 3 bases and J by 4 bases, 4 bases remained unmatched. CDR3 in amino acids: CASSAAGGSTGELFF. The CDR3 DNA reads TGTGCCAGCAGCGCAGCGGGAGGTAGCACCGGGGAGCTGTTTTTT.